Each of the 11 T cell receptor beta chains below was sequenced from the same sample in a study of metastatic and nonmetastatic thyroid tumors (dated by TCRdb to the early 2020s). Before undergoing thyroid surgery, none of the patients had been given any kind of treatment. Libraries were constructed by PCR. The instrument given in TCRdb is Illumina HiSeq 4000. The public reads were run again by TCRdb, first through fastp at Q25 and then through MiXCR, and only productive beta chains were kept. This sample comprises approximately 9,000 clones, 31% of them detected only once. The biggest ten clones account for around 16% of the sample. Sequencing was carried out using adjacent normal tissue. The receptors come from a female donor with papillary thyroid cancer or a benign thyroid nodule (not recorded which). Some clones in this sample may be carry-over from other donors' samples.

DNA of the CDR3: TGCGCCAGCAGCCGGGCCAAGGGGGCGGGCACAACTAATGAAAAACTGTTTTTT. It yields the protein CASSRAKGAGTTNEKLFF. The V gene is TRBV4-1, the J gene TRBJ1-4; 7 nucleotides match TRBD1. The CDR3 spans 18 residues. Germline V gene data show CDR1 as MGHRA and CDR2 as YSYEKL. With 4 bases clipped from V and 0 bases from J, the junction kept 11 bases outside the gene matches.

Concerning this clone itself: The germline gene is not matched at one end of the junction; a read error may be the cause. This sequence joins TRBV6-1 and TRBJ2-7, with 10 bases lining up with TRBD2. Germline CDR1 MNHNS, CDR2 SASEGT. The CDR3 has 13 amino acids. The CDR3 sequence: CASKASGSDDQYF. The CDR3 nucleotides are TGTGCCAGCAAGGCTAGCGGGAGTGACGATCAGTACTTC.

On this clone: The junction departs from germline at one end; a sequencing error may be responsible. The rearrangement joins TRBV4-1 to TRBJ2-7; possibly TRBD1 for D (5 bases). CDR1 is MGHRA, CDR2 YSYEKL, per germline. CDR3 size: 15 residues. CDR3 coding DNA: TGCGCCAGCAGCCGAAGCAGGGAAGGCTCCTGCGAGCAGTACTTC. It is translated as CASSRSREGSCEQYF.

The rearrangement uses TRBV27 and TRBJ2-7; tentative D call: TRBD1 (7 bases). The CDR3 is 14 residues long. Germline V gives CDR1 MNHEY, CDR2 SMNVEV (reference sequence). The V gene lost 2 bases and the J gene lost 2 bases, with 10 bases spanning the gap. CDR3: CASSLGGTAYEQYF. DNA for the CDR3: TGTGCCAGCAGTTTAGGCGGGACAGCCTACGAGCAGTACTTC.

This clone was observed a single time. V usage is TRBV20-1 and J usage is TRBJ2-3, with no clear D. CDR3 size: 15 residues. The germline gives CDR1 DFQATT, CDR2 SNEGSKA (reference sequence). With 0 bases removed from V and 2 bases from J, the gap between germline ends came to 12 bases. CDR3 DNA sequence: TGCAGTGCTAGAGATGGAAGCGCAACCACAGATACGCAGTATTTT. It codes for CSARDGSATTDTQYF.

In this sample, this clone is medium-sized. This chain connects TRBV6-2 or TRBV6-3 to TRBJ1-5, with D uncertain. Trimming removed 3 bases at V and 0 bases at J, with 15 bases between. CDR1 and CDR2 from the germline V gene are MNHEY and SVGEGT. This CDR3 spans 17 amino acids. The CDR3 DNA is TGTGCCAGCAGTTATTTAGGAGGAGATTATAGCAATCAGCCCCAGCATTTT. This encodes CASSYLGGDYSNQPQHF.

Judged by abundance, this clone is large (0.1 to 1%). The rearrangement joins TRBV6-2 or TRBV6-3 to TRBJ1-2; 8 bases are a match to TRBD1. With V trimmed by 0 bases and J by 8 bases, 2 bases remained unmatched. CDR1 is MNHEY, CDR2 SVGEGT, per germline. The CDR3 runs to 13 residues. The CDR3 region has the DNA TGTGCCAGCAGTTACTCGACAGGGGTAGGCTACACCTTC. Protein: CASSYSTGVGYTF.

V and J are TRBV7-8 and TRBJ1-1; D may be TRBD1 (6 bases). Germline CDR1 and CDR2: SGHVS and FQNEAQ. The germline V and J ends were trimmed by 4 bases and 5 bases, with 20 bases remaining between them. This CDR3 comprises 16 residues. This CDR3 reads CASSSPLGQGRTEAFF. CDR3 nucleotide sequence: TGTGCCAGCAGCTCCCCCTTGGGGCAGGGGAGAACTGAAGCTTTCTTT.

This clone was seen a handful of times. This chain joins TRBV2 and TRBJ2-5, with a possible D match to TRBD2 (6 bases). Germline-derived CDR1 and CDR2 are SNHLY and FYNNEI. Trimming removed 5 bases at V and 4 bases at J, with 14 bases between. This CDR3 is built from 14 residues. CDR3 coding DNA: TGTGCCAGCAGTCGACTAGATTTAACAGAGACCCAGTACTTC. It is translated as CASSRLDLTETQYF.

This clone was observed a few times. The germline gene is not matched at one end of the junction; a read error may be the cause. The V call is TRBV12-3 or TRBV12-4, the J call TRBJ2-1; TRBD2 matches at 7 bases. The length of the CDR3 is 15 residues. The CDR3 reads CASSLPSGDYNEHFF. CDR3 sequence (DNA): TGTGCCAGCAGTTTACCTAGCGGTGACTACAATGAGCATTTCTTC.

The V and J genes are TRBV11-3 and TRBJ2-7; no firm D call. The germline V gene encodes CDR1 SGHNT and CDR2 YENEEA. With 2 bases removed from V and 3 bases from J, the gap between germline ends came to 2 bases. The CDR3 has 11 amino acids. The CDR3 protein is CASSLNYEQYF. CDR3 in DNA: TGTGCCAGCAGCTTAAACTACGAGCAGTACTTC.